The 22 T cell receptor beta chains below come from one sample, sequenced in a study of blood T cells in healthy people across ages. Through a sample-barcoded 5' primer and a J-beta primer mix, a second PCR was run for roughly 6 to 11 cycles. Using its own MiXCR run on the 5' RACE reads, TCRdb lists one record per CDR3 protein. The repertoire holds about 900,000 distinct CDR3 sequences, with around 68% as singletons. Sequences were obtained from blood. The receptor set was obtained from a man in his thirties or forties in good health.

This clonotype appeared a few times. This chain links TRBV9 with TRBJ2-1, with D perhaps matching TRBD2 (7 bases). Looked up from germline, CDR1 is SGDLS and CDR2 is YYNGEE. The CDR3 spans 17 residues. Trimming shortened V by 3 bases and J by 0 bases, and 16 bases separated the two germline ends. The CDR3 DNA reads as TGTGCCAGCAGCGCCAGGGGAGGGGCCAGCTCCTACAATGAGCAGTTCTTC. Translating gives CASSARGGASSYNEQFF.

The chain carries TRBV5-8 and TRBJ1-2, with D possibly matching TRBD1 (5 bases). V was shortened by 4 bases and J by 4 bases, with 14 bases between the two germline ends. The CDR3 is 14 amino acids. CDR1 is SGHTS, CDR2 YDEGEE, per germline. The CDR3 region has the DNA TGTGCCAGCAGCCCCGCGAGGGGTCCCTATGGCTACACCTTC. Encoded protein: CASSPARGPYGYTF.

This chain links TRBV2 with TRBJ2-1; the match to TRBD2 covers 12 bases. Germline-derived CDR1 and CDR2 are SNHLY and FYNNEI. The CDR3 contains 14 residues. Trimming removed 5 bases from V and 5 bases from J; junction bases left unmatched: 1. This chain's CDR3 is CASSRLAGDNEQFF. In nucleotides, the CDR3 is TGTGCCAGCAGTCGACTAGCGGGGGACAATGAGCAGTTCTTC.

The gene calls are TRBV5-5 and TRBJ2-3; D perhaps matches TRBD2 (6 bases). V was trimmed by 1 base and J by 3 bases, leaving 15 bases between them. CDR1 and CDR2 (germline): SGHKS, YYEKEE (reference sequence). This CDR3 is 16 amino acids long. CDR3 sequence: CASSLYAGRGTDTQYF. In nucleotides, the CDR3 is TGTGCCAGCAGCTTGTATGCAGGTCGGGGGACAGATACGCAGTATTTT.

This chain links TRBV12-3 or TRBV12-4 with TRBJ2-3; TRBD1 matches at 11 bases. The CDR3 runs to 16 residues. After removal of 6 bases from V and 3 bases from J, the junction contained 8 bases not matched to a gene. In DNA, the CDR3 is TGTGCCAGCAGCTTTTACCGGGACAGGGGGACAGATACGCAGTATTTT. It codes for CASSFYRDRGTDTQYF.

V is TRBV20-1 and J is TRBJ2-1, with D possibly TRBD2 on 5 matching bases. Germline V gene data show CDR1 as DFQATT and CDR2 as SNEGSKA (reference sequence). Trimming removed 3 bases at V and 3 bases at J, with 12 bases between. The CDR3 totals 14 residues. Here the CDR3 DNA reads TGCAGTGCTAGCGTTGGACTCTTCTACAATGAGCAGTTCTTC. Translating gives CSASVGLFYNEQFF.

The sample holds a few counts of this clonotype. The rearrangement links TRBV5-1 to TRBJ2-1; D is possibly TRBD1 (5 bases). There are 15 residues in the CDR3. Trimming stripped 2 bases from V and 0 bases from J, with 9 bases between. Per the germline V gene, CDR1 is SGHRS and CDR2 is YFSETQ. The CDR3 nucleotides read TGCGCCAGCAGCTTAGACAGTACCTCCTACAATGAGCAGTTCTTC. Encoded protein: CASSLDSTSYNEQFF.

The chain has TRBV5-1 and TRBJ1-4, with 9 positions matching TRBD1. In germline, CDR1 is SGHRS, CDR2 YFSETQ. The CDR3 runs 14 residues. With 7 bases clipped from V and 1 base from J, the junction kept 2 bases outside the gene matches. The CDR3 DNA reads as TGCGCCAGCCACAGGGGGCAAACTAATGAAAAACTGTTTTTT. Protein: CASHRGQTNEKLFF.

This clonotype was observed a handful of times. The rearrangement joins TRBV7-2 to TRBJ2-5, with 10 nucleotides matching TRBD1. The CDR3 runs to 16 residues. Looked up from germline, CDR1 is SGHTA and CDR2 is FQGNSA. The junction had 10 bases not matched to a gene; V was cut back by 4 bases and J by 5 bases. The CDR3 DNA follows: TGTGCCAGCAGCTCCGGGACAGGGGCCCTCAAGGAGACCCAGTACTTC. It is translated as CASSSGTGALKETQYF.

CDR3 protein: CASSLASFKRGGTDTQYF. The CDR3 DNA follows: TGTGCCAGCAGCTTAGCCTCGTTCAAGCGGGGGGGCACAGATACGCAGTATTTT. V usage is TRBV7-2 and J usage is TRBJ2-3; 9 bases agree with TRBD2. The CDR3 loop spans 18 amino acids. J was trimmed by 1 base and V by 0 bases; bases with no gene match: 8. CDR1 and CDR2 (germline): SGHTA, FQGNSA.

A remark on this clonotype: A much larger clone differs by one base, so this may be a read error. V usage is TRBV7-9 and J usage is TRBJ2-3, with no clear D. Germline CDR1 SEHNR, CDR2 FQNEAQ (reference sequence). This CDR3 spans 12 amino acids. The CDR3 here is CASSSTTDMQYF. CDR3 coding DNA: TGTGCCAGCAGCTCAACCACAGATATGCAGTATTTT.

The chain joins TRBV3-1 to TRBJ2-7; no clear D. CDR1 LGHDT and CDR2 YNNKEL come from the germline V gene (reference sequence). The CDR3 is 14 residues long. V dropped 0 bases and J dropped 3 bases, with 9 bases sitting between them. CDR3 amino acids: CASSQDLIGYEQYF. The CDR3 nucleotides are TGTGCCAGCAGCCAAGACCTTATCGGCTACGAGCAGTACTTC.

The chain uses TRBV29-1 and TRBJ2-7; TRBD1 matches 7 bases. Germline V lookup: CDR1 SQVTM, CDR2 ANQGSEA. With V trimmed by 6 bases and J by 1 base, 15 bases remained unmatched. The CDR3 is 16 amino acids. The CDR3 sequence is CSVEERPGQLSYEQYF. The CDR3 nucleotides are TGCAGCGTCGAGGAAAGACCGGGACAGCTATCCTACGAGCAGTACTTC.

This clonotype was seen a few times. This chain uses TRBV6-5 with TRBJ2-1, with 8 nucleotides matching TRBD2. V shed 2 bases, J shed 5 bases, and the junction held 14 bases outside the gene matches. CDR1 is MNHEY and CDR2 is SVGAGI in the germline V gene. The CDR3 runs 18 residues. The CDR3 sequence is CASSYTLPGTSIDNEQFF. CDR3 sequence (DNA): TGTGCCAGCAGTTACACCCTCCCCGGGACTAGTATAGACAATGAGCAGTTCTTC.

In regard to this clonotype: Being one base from a much bigger clone, this may be a read error. The chain carries TRBV2 and TRBJ2-1; D not certain. CDR3 length: 11 residues. The germline gives CDR1 SNHLY, CDR2 FYNNEI. CDR3 coding DNA: TGTGCCGGCAGTGTGACCAACGAGCAGTTCTTC. Protein product: CAGSVTNEQFF.

The gene calls are TRBV5-1 and TRBJ2-1; tentative D call: TRBD1 (6 bases). Trimming removed 0 bases at V and 5 bases at J, with 12 bases between. CDR1 SGHRS and CDR2 YFSETQ come from the germline V gene. The CDR3 is 15 residues long. The CDR3, as DNA: TGCGCCAGCAGCTTGGCCCCAGGGGTCAACAATGAGCAGTTCTTC. Translating gives CASSLAPGVNNEQFF. Combining the CDR3 with reference TRBV5-1 and TRBJ2-1 gives the whole variable domain KAGVTQTPRYLIKTRGQQVTLSCSPISGHRSVSWYQQTPGQGLQFLFEYFSETQRNKGNFPGRFSGRQFSNSRSEMNVSTLELGDSALYLCASSLAPGVNNEQFFGPGTRLTVL.

The rearrangement joins TRBV3-1 to TRBJ2-3; 7 nucleotides align to TRBD1. After removal of 3 bases from V and 4 bases from J, the junction contained 4 bases not matched to a gene. The germline V gene encodes CDR1 LGHDT and CDR2 YNNKEL (reference sequence). There are 14 residues in the CDR3. CDR3 in amino acids: CASSQTGLADTQYF. In nucleotides, the CDR3 is TGTGCCAGCAGCCAGACAGGGTTGGCAGATACGCAGTATTTT.

The V call is TRBV9, the J call TRBJ2-5, with D perhaps assigned TRBD1 or TRBD2 (6 bases each). Between the trimmed V and J ends, which lost 3 bases and 6 bases, there was a span of 12 bases. This CDR3 is 13 amino acids long. The V gene's germline CDR1 is SGDLS and CDR2 YYNGEE. CDR3 coding DNA: TGTGCCAGCAGCGAGGGGGGCGGCAAGACCCAGTACTTC. Translated: CASSEGGGKTQYF.

This clonotype was counted once. The junction and the germline gene differ at one end; a read error may be behind it. This chain uses TRBV6-2 or TRBV6-3 with TRBJ2-7, with D tentatively TRBD2 (6 bases). This CDR3 is 11 amino acids long. In germline, CDR1 is MNHEY, CDR2 SVGEGT. CDR3: CTSTHGGEQYF. The CDR3, as DNA: TGTACCAGCACTCACGGAGGGGAGCAGTACTTC.

This clonotype was observed a handful of times. The chain is built from TRBV5-6 and TRBJ2-6, with D tentatively TRBD1 (6 bases). The germline V gene has CDR1 SGHDT and CDR2 YYEEEE. This CDR3 contains 17 residues. V lost 2 bases and J lost 0, with 12 bases in between. CDR3 sequence: CASSLQGEFSGANVLTF. The DNA of the CDR3 is TGTGCCAGCAGCTTACAGGGCGAGTTCTCTGGGGCCAACGTCCTGACTTTC.

The chain has TRBV24-1 and TRBJ2-3; 7 nucleotides align to TRBD2. Trimming took 12 bases from V and 1 from J; bases not matched to a gene: 9. CDR3 length: 14 amino acids. Germline CDR1 and CDR2: KGHDR and SFDVKD. The CDR3 DNA follows: TGTGCCGCAAGCCGGAGCGGGGGCACAGATACGCAGTATTTT. Protein sequence: CAASRSGGTDTQYF.

This clonotype was counted a few times. The chain is built from TRBV7-2 and TRBJ2-7; no clear D. Trimming left V 5 bases short and J 5 bases short, with 10 bases between. The CDR3 consists of 12 residues. Looked up from germline, CDR1 is SGHTA and CDR2 is FQGNSA. The CDR3 reads CASSLFGDEQYF. The CDR3 coding sequence is TGTGCCAGCAGCCTCTTTGGAGACGAGCAGTACTTC.